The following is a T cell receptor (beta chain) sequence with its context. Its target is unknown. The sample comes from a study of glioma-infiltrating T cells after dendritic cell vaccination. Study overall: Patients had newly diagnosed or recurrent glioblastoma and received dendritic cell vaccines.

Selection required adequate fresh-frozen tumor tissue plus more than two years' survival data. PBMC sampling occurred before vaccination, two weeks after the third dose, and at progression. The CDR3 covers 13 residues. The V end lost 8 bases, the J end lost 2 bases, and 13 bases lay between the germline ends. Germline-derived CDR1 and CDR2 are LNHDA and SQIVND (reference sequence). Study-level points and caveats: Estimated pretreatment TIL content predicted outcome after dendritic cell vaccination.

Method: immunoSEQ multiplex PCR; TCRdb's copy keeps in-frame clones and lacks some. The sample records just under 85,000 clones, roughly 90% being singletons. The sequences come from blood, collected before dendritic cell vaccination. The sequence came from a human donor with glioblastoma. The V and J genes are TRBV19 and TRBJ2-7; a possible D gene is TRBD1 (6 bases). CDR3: CASSQGWAYEQYF. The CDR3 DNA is TGTGCCAGTTCCCAGGGGTGGGCCTACGAGCAGTACTTC.